Only one count was recorded for the clone carrying this T cell receptor (beta chain). Antigen specificity is unknown. Germline lookup yields CDR1 SGDLS and CDR2 YYNGEE. J was trimmed by 5 bases and V by 2 bases; bases with no gene match: 5. This CDR3 region has 15 residues. This entry comes from a study of shared clonotypes between healthy human individuals. Regarding the study as a whole: Clonotypes which were not shared had lower generation probabilities than clonotypes that all four donors shared. Rarefaction demonstrated incomplete sorted-subset sequencing despite large depth.

Sorted subsets were amplified in replicate PCRs using approximately 0.2 ug DNA, 30,000 to 35,000 T cell genomes. Libraries were prepared by immunoSEQ multiplex PCR; TCRdb keeps only in-frame clonotypes and omits some of them. The sample records 2 million or so clones, approximately 95% being singletons. The sample taken for sequencing was naive CD4+ T cells sorted from blood. Subset noted: CD45RA+ positively selected. The chain is built from TRBV9 and TRBJ2-1; 9 bases align to TRBD2. This sequence was found in a man between 18 and 29 years old in good health. The CDR3 DNA follows: TGTGCCAGCAGCGTGAGGCTAGCGGGGCACAATGAGCAGTTCTTC. The encoded protein is CASSVRLAGHNEQFF.